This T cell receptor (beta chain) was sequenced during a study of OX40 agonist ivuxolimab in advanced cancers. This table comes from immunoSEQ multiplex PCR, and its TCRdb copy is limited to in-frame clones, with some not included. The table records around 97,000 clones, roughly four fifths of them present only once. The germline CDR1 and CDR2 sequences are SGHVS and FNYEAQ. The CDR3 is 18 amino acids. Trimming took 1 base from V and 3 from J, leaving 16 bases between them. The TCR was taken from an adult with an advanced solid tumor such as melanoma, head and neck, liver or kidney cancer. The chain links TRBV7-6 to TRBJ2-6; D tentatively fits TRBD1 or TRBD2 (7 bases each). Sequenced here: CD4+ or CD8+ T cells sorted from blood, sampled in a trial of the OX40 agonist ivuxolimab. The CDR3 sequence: CASSLGPQGRGGANVLTF. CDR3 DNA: TGTGCCAGCAGCTTAGGTCCACAGGGGAGGGGTGGGGCCAACGTCCTGACTTTC.